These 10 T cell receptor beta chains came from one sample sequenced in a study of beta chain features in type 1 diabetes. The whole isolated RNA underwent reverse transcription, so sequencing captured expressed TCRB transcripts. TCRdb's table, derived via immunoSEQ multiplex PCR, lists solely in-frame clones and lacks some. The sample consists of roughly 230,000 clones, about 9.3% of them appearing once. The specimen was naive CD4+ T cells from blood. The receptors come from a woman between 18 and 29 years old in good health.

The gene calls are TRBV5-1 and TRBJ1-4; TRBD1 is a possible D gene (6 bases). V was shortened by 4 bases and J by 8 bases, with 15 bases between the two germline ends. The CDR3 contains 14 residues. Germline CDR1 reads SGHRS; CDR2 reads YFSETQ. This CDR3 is CASSIQGIGEKLFF. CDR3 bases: TGCGCCAGCAGCATCCAGGGGATTGGGGAAAAACTGTTTTTT. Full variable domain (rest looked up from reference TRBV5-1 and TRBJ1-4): KAGVTQTPRYLIKTRGQQVTLSCSPISGHRSVSWYQQTPGQGLQFLFEYFSETQRNKGNFPGRFSGRQFSNSRSEMNVSTLELGDSALYLCASSIQGIGEKLFFGSGTQLSVL.

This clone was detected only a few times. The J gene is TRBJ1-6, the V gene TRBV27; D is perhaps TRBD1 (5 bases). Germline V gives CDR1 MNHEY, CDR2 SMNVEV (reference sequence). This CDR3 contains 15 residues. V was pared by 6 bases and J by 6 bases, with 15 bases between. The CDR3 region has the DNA TGTGCCAGCAGGTTAACAGGATCTCCTAATTCACCCCTCCACTTT. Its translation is CASRLTGSPNSPLHF.

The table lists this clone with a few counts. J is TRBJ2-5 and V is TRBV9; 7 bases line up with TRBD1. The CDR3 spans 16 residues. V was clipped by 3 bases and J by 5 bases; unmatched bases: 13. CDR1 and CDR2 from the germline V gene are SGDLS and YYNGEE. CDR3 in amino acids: CASSAGRQGEVETQYF. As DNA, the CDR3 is TGTGCCAGCAGCGCCGGCCGCCAGGGGGAAGTGGAGACCCAGTACTTC.

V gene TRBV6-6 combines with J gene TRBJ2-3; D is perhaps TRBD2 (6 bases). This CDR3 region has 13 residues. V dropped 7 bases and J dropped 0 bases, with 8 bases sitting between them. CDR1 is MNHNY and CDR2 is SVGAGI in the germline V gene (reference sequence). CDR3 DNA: TGTGCCAGCATGGGAGGAAGCACAGATACGCAGTATTTT. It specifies CASMGGSTDTQYF.

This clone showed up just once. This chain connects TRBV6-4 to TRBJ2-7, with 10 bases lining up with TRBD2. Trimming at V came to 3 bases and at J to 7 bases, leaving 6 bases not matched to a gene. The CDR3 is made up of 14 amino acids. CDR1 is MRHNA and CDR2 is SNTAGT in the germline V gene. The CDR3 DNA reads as TGTGCCAGCAGTGAGGCTAGCGGGAGAGGTGAGCAGTACTTC. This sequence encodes CASSEASGRGEQYF.

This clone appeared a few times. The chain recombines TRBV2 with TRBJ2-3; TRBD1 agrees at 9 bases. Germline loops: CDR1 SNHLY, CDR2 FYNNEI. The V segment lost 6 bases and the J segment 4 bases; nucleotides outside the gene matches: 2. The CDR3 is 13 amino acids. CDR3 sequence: CASRDRGPDTQYF. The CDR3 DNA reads TGTGCCAGCAGGGACAGGGGCCCAGATACGCAGTATTTT.

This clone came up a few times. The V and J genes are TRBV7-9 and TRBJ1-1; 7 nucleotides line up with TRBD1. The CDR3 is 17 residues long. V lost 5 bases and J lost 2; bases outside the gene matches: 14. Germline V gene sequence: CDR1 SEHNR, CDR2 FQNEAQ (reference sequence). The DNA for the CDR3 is TGTGCCAGCAGCGGCCGGGGAAAGGGACAGATAAACACTGAAGCTTTCTTT. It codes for CASSGRGKGQINTEAFF. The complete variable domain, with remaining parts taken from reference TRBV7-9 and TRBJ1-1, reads DTGVSQNPRHKITKRGQNVTFRCDPISEHNRLYWYRQTLGQGPEFLTYFQNEAQLEKSRLLSDRFSAERPKGSFSTLEIQRTEQGDSAMYLCASSGRGKGQINTEAFFGQGTRLTVV.

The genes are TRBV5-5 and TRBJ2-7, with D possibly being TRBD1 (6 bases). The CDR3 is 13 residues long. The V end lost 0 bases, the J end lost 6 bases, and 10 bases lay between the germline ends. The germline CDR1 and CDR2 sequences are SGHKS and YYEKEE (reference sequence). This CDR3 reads CASSLALGAEQYF. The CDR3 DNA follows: TGTGCCAGCAGCTTGGCCTTGGGGGCCGAGCAGTACTTC.

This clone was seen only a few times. The CDR3 DNA is TGTGCCAGTAGACCGGCGGGGGACTCCTACGAGCAGTACTTC. Amino acid sequence: CASRPAGDSYEQYF. V gene TRBV19 combines with J gene TRBJ2-7; TRBD2 matches at 7 bases. Germline CDR1 reads LNHDA; CDR2 reads SQIVND (reference sequence). V lost 6 bases and J lost 0; bases outside the gene matches: 5. The CDR3 is 14 amino acids.

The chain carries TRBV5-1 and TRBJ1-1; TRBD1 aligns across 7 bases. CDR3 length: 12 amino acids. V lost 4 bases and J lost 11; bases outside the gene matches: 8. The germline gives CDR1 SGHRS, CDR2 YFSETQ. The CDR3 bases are TGCGCCAGCAGCCCCGGACAGGAGCAGGCTTTCTTT. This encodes CASSPGQEQAFF.